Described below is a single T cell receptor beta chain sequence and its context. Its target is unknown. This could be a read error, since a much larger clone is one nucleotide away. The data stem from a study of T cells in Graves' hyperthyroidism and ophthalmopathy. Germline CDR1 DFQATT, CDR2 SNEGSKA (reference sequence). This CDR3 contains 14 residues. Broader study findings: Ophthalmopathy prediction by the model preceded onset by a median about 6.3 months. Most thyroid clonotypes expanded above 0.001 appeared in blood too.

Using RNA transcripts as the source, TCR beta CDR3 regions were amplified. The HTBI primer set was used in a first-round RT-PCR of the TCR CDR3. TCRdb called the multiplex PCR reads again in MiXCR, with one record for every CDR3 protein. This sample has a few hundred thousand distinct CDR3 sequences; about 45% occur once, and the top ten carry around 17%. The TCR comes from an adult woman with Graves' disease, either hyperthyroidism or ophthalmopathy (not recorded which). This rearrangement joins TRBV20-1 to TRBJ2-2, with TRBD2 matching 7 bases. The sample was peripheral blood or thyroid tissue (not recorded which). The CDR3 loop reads CSATGRGTGGGLFF. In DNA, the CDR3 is TGCAGTGCTACAGGGCGGGGAACGGGCGGGGGGCTGTTTTTT.